What follows is one T cell receptor beta chain and its context. The TCR library protocol attached unique molecular identifiers to the individual cDNA molecules. Each CDR3 protein gets one entry after TCRdb re-called the 5' RACE reads with MiXCR. This table has more than 95,000 distinct CDR3 sequences, 15% appearing once. V was pared by 5 bases and J by 2 bases, with 9 bases between. The CDR3 extends over 13 amino acids. These data come from a study of early T cells in non-severe SARS-CoV-2 infection. V usage is TRBV12-3 or TRBV12-4 and J usage is TRBJ1-2; TRBD1 is a possible D gene (6 bases). This receptor was identified in an adult who was a healthcare worker with PCR-confirmed SARS-CoV-2 infection or an uninfected control (not recorded which). The sequenced sample was whole blood. The CDR3 sequence is CASSLQGNYGYTF. Here the CDR3 DNA reads TGTGCCAGCAGTCTCCAGGGGAACTATGGCTACACCTTC.